A selection of T cell receptor beta chains follows, all from one sample in a study of vaccination and CD4 T cells after COVID-19. These receptors have no identified antigens. TCRdb redid the calling of the PCR reads with MiXCR, one entry per CDR3 protein. The sample has thousands of distinct CDR3 sequences; less than 55% are singletons. Specimen: CD4+ T cells from blood, cultured in vitro. These receptors were collected from a human donor in good health. Each CDR3 is given with its conserved first and last residue. The D gene is left open where the match is weak. For some rows the clone size is stated as once, few or many, or as a class when expanded; others skip it.

d_gene: TRBD2; v_gene: TRBV7-8; j_gene: TRBJ2-3; abundance: NA; CDR3aa: CASSPPLREGPDTQYF; CDR3nt: TGTGCCAGCAGCCCCCCCCTGCGGGAGGGCCCGGATACGCAGTATTTT
d_gene: TRBD2; v_gene: TRBV20-1; j_gene: TRBJ2-1; abundance: NA; CDR3aa: CSAREPREGPLMSNEQFF; CDR3nt: TGCAGTGCTAGAGAGCCGCGGGAGGGCCCGTTAATGAGTAATGAGCAGTTCTTC
d_gene: NA; v_gene: TRBV27; j_gene: TRBJ2-5; abundance: NA; CDR3aa: CASSLRGRLGGRGTQYF; CDR3nt: TGTGCCAGCAGTTTAAGGGGACGACTAGGCGGCAGGGGGACCCAGTACTTC
d_gene: TRBD1; v_gene: TRBV20-1; j_gene: TRBJ1-2; abundance: NA; CDR3aa: CSANLPGQGAGGYTF; CDR3nt: TGCAGTGCTAACTTACCGGGACAGGGGGCTGGTGGCTACACCTTC
d_gene: NA; v_gene: TRBV11-2; j_gene: TRBJ1-5; abundance: NA; CDR3aa: CASSLTQESNQPQHF; CDR3nt: TGTGCCAGCAGCTTAACTCAGGAGAGCAATCAGCCCCAGCATTTT
d_gene: NA; v_gene: TRBV30; j_gene: TRBJ1-5; abundance: NA; CDR3aa: CAWSRQGGTQPQHF; CDR3nt: TGTGCCTGGAGTCGGCAGGGAGGGACTCAGCCCCAGCATTTT
d_gene: TRBD1; v_gene: TRBV20-1; j_gene: TRBJ2-7; abundance: once; CDR3aa: CSALGQGLLGEQYF; CDR3nt: TGCAGTGCCCTCGGACAGGGCCTACTCGGCGAGCAGTACTTC
d_gene: TRBD1; v_gene: TRBV6-1; j_gene: TRBJ2-6; abundance: NA; CDR3aa: CASSQARQGSFRSGANVLTF; CDR3nt: TGTGCCAGCAGTCAGGCCCGACAGGGGAGTTTCCGCTCTGGGGCCAACGTCCTGACTTTC
d_gene: TRBD1; v_gene: TRBV10-2; j_gene: TRBJ1-5; abundance: NA; CDR3aa: CASSEWTGGDQPQHF; CDR3nt: TGCGCCAGCAGTGAGTGGACAGGGGGCGATCAGCCCCAGCATTTT
d_gene: TRBD1; v_gene: TRBV7-9; j_gene: TRBJ1-2; abundance: few; CDR3aa: CASTGDRVSGYTF; CDR3nt: TGTGCCAGCACCGGGGACAGGGTTAGTGGCTACACCTTC
d_gene: NA; v_gene: TRBV6-1; j_gene: TRBJ2-5; abundance: NA; CDR3aa: CASSPRGEETQYF; CDR3nt: TGTGCCAGCAGTCCCCGAGGGGAAGAGACCCAGTACTTC
d_gene: NA; v_gene: TRBV11-2; j_gene: TRBJ2-2; abundance: NA; CDR3aa: CASSSSRGDTGELFF; CDR3nt: TGTGCCAGCAGCTCGTCCAGGGGGGACACCGGGGAGCTGTTTTTT
d_gene: NA; v_gene: TRBV27; j_gene: TRBJ1-2; abundance: few; CDR3aa: CASSLRSGNGGYTF; CDR3nt: TGTGCCAGCAGTTTAAGATCCGGGAACGGTGGCTACACCTTC
d_gene: NA; v_gene: TRBV6-1; j_gene: TRBJ2-1; abundance: NA; CDR3aa: CASSEALSFQFF; CDR3nt: TGTGCCAGCAGTGAAGCGCTCAGTTTCCAGTTCTTC
d_gene: NA; v_gene: TRBV10-3; j_gene: TRBJ1-1; abundance: few; CDR3aa: CATSTGNTEAFF; CDR3nt: TGTGCCACCAGCACGGGTAACACTGAAGCTTTCTTT
d_gene: NA; v_gene: TRBV20-1; j_gene: TRBJ1-2; abundance: few; CDR3aa: CSARARGRSSNYGYTF; CDR3nt: TGCAGTGCTAGAGCGAGGGGCCGCTCCTCTAACTATGGCTACACCTTC
d_gene: TRBD2; v_gene: TRBV5-8; j_gene: TRBJ2-2; abundance: NA; CDR3aa: CASSLPGTSEAGELFF; CDR3nt: TGTGCCAGCAGCCTACCCGGGACTAGCGAGGCCGGGGAGCTGTTTTTT
d_gene: NA; v_gene: TRBV19; j_gene: TRBJ1-2; abundance: NA; CDR3aa: CASRIDGRRGYTF; CDR3nt: TGTGCCAGTAGGATCGACGGACGGAGGGGCTACACCTTC
d_gene: TRBD2; v_gene: TRBV7-2; j_gene: TRBJ2-5; abundance: few; CDR3aa: CASSLDAPAGGPETQYF; CDR3nt: TGTGCCAGCAGCTTAGACGCTCCAGCGGGAGGGCCGGAGACCCAGTACTTC
d_gene: TRBD1; v_gene: TRBV11-2; j_gene: TRBJ2-3; abundance: NA; CDR3aa: CASSSGTVADTQYF; CDR3nt: TGTGCCAGCAGCTCCGGGACAGTTGCAGATACGCAGTATTTT
d_gene: TRBD2; v_gene: TRBV5-1; j_gene: TRBJ2-7; abundance: large; CDR3aa: CASSWETSGSFPSEQYF; CDR3nt: TGCGCCAGCAGCTGGGAGACTAGCGGTTCCTTCCCCAGCGAGCAGTACTTC
d_gene: NA; v_gene: TRBV19; j_gene: TRBJ1-1; abundance: few; CDR3aa: CASSAPRGLNTEAFF; CDR3nt: TGTGCCAGTAGTGCCCCAAGGGGCTTGAACACTGAAGCTTTCTTT
d_gene: TRBD2; v_gene: TRBV20-1; j_gene: TRBJ2-7; abundance: NA; CDR3aa: CSARENRLAGVASYEQYF; CDR3nt: TGCAGTGCTAGAGAAAACCGACTAGCGGGAGTAGCGTCCTACGAGCAGTACTTC
d_gene: NA; v_gene: TRBV5-1; j_gene: TRBJ2-7; abundance: NA; CDR3aa: CASSWDFYEQYF; CDR3nt: TGCGCCAGCAGCTGGGACTTCTACGAGCAGTACTTC
d_gene: NA; v_gene: TRBV19; j_gene: TRBJ1-1; abundance: few; CDR3aa: CASSRPGAEAFF; CDR3nt: TGTGCCAGTAGCAGACCAGGGGCTGAAGCTTTCTTT
d_gene: NA; v_gene: TRBV7-9; j_gene: TRBJ1-1; abundance: NA; CDR3aa: CASSLISSEAFF; CDR3nt: TGTGCCAGCAGCTTAATTAGTAGTGAAGCTTTCTTT
d_gene: TRBD1; v_gene: TRBV6-1; j_gene: TRBJ2-7; abundance: NA; CDR3aa: CASRPGQGTYEQYF; CDR3nt: TGTGCCAGCCGACCGGGACAGGGGACCTACGAGCAGTACTTC
d_gene: NA; v_gene: TRBV6-2/TRBV6-3; j_gene: TRBJ1-2; abundance: NA; CDR3aa: CASSFDRSSAKGYTF; CDR3nt: TGTGCCAGCAGTTTCGACCGGAGTTCCGCCAAGGGCTACACCTTC
d_gene: TRBD1; v_gene: TRBV6-1; j_gene: TRBJ1-6; abundance: few; CDR3aa: CAGRQGSSYNSPLHF; CDR3nt: TGTGCCGGGCGACAGGGGAGCTCCTATAATTCACCCCTCCACTTT
d_gene: NA; v_gene: TRBV27; j_gene: TRBJ2-7; abundance: NA; CDR3aa: CASSLRPGEFYEQYF; CDR3nt: TGTGCCAGCAGTCTCCGACCCGGAGAATTCTACGAGCAGTACTTC